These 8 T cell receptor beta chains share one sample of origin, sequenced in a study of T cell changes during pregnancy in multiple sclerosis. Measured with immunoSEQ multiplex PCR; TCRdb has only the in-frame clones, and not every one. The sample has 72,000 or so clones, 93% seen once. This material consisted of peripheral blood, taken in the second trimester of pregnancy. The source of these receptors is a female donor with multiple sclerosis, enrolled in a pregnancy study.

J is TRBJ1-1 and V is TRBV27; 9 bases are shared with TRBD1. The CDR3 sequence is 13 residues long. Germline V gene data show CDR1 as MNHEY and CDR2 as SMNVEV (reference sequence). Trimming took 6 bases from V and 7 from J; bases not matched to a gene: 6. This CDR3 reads CASRTGGAFEAFF. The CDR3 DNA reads TGTGCCAGCAGAACAGGGGGCGCTTTTGAAGCTTTCTTT.

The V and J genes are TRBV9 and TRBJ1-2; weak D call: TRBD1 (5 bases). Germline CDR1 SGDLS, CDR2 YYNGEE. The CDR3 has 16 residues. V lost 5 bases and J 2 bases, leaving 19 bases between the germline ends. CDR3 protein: CASSNPGGLGNYGYTF. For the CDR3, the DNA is TGTGCCAGCAGTAACCCCGGGGGACTGGGGAACTATGGCTACACCTTC.

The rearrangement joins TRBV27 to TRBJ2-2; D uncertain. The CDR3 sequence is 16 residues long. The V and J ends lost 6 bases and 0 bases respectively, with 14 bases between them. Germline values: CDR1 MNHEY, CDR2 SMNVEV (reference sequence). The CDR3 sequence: CASSPHEAANTGELFF. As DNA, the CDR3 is TGTGCCAGCAGCCCTCATGAGGCAGCGAACACCGGGGAGCTGTTTTTT.

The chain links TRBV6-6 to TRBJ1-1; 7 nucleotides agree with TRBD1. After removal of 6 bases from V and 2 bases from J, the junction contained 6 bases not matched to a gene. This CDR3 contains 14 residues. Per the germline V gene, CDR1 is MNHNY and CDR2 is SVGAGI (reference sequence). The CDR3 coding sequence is TGTGCCAGCAGCCTACAGGGGACAAACACTGAAGCTTTCTTT. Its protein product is CASSLQGTNTEAFF.

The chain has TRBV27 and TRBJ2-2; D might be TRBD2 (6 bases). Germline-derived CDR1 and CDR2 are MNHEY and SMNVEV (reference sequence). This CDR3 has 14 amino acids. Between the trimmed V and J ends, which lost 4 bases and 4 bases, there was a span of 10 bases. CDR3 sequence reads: CASSSGGGTGELFF. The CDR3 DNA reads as TGTGCCAGCAGTTCTGGGGGAGGCACCGGGGAGCTGTTTTTT.

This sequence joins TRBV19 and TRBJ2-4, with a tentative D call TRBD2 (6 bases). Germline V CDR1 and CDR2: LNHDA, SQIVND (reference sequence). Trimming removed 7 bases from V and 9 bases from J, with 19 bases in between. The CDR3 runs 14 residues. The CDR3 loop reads CASTLLGGHGIQYF. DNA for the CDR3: TGTGCCAGTACCCTACTCGGGGGTCACGGCATTCAGTACTTC.

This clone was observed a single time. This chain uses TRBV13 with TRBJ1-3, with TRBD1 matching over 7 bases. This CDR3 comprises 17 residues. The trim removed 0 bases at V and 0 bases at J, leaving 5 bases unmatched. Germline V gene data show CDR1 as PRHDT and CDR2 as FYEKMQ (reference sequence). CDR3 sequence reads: CASSLGLGGLSGNTIYF. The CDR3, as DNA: TGTGCCAGCAGCTTAGGCCTAGGGGGCCTCTCTGGAAACACCATATATTTT.

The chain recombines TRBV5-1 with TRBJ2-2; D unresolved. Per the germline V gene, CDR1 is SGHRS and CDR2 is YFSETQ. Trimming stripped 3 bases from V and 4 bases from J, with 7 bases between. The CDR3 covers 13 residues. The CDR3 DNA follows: TGCGCCAGCAGCTACCAGTCCACCGGGGAGCTGTTTTTT. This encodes CASSYQSTGELFF.